This TCR beta chain was obtained from a study of regulatory T cells in long-lasting Graves disease. This clonotype was seen a few times. Time point: newly diagnosed GD, antithyroid drugs for less than 3 months. PBMC-extracted RNA yielded the TCR library. Building the TCR beta libraries relied on iRepertoire HTBI primers, and CDR3 regions underwent Arm-PCR. TCRdb reanalysed the multiplex PCR reads using MiXCR and keeps one entry per CDR3 protein. This table holds 380,000 or so distinct CDR3 sequences, about a sixth found once. These same data were also listed under a study on T cells in Graves' hyperthyroidism and ophthalmopathy. From that paper: The hyperthyroidism was newly diagnosed and had lasted under 2 months; the patients were aged 18 to 65. Primed by the HTBI set, a first-round RT-PCR was run on the TCR CDR3. Separating ophthalmopathy from stable hyperthyroidism was achieved by a 13 V-J model.

The origin of this receptor is a woman between 18 and 30 years old with Graves disease. This specimen consisted of peripheral blood mononuclear cells (PBMCs), obtained at new diagnosis, from a patient treated with antithyroid drugs.

The CDR3 is CASSKRSGSDNEQFF. CDR3 coding DNA: TGTGCCAGCAGTAAAAGGAGCGGTAGCGACAATGAGCAGTTCTTC. The V call is TRBV7-6, the J call TRBJ2-1; TRBD2 is a possible D gene (5 bases). Per germline, CDR1 SGHVS and CDR2 FNYEAQ. CDR3 length: 15 amino acids. Trimming left V 6 bases short and J 5 bases short, with 17 bases between. The full variable domain, completed using reference TRBV7-6 and TRBJ2-1, is GAGVSQSPRYKVTKRGQDVALRCDPISGHVSLYWYRQALGQGPEFLTYFNYEAQQDKSGLPNDRFSAERPEGSISTLTIQRTEQRDSAMYRCASSKRSGSDNEQFFGPGTRLTVL.